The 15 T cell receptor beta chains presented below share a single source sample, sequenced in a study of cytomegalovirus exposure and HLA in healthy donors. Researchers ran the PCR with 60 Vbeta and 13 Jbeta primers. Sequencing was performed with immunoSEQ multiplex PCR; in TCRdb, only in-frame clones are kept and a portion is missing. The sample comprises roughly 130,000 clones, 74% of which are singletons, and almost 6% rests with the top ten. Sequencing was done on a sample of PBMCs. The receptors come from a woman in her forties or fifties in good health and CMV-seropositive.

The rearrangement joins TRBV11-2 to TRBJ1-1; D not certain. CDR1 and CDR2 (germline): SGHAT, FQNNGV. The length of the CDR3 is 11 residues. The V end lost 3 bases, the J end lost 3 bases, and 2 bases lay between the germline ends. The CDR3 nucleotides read TGTGCCAGCAGCTTCGACACTGAAGCTTTCTTT. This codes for CASSFDTEAFF.

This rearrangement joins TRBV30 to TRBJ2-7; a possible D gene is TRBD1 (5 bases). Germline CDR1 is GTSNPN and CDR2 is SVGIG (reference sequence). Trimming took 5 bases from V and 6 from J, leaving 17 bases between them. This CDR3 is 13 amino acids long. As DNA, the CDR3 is TGTGCCTGGGGCCGTTCTCAGGGCCGCGAGCAGTACTTC. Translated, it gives CAWGRSQGREQYF.

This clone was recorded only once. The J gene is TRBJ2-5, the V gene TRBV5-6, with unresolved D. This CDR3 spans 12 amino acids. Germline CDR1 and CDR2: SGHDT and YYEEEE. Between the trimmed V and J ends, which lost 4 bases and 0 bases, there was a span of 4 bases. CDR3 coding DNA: TGTGCCAGCAGCCCGTACCAAGAGACCCAGTACTTC. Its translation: CASSPYQETQYF.

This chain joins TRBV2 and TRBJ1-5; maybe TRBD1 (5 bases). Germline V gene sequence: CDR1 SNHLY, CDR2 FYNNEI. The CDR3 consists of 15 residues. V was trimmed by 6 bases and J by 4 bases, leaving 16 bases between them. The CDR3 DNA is TGTGCCAGCAGGTGGAGCGGGGCCCAAAATCAGCCCCAGCATTTT. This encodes CASRWSGAQNQPQHF. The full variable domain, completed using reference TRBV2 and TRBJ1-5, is EPEVTQTPSHQVTQMGQEVILRCVPISNHLYFYWYRQILGQKVEFLVSFYNNEISEKSEIFDDQFSVERPDGSNFTLKIRSTKLEDSAMYFCASRWSGAQNQPQHFGDGTRLSIL.

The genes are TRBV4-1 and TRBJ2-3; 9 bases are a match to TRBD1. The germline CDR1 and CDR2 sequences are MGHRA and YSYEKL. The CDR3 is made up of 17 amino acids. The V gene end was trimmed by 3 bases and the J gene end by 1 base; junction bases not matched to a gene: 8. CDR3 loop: CASSHPGQGRGTDTQYF. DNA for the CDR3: TGCGCCAGCAGCCATCCGGGACAGGGCCGGGGCACAGATACGCAGTATTTT.

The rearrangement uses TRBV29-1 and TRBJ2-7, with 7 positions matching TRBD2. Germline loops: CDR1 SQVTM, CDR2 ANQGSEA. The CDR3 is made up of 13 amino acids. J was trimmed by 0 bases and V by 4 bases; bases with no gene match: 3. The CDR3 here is CSVVGGGSYEQYF. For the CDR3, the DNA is TGCAGCGTTGTTGGGGGGGGCTCCTACGAGCAGTACTTC.

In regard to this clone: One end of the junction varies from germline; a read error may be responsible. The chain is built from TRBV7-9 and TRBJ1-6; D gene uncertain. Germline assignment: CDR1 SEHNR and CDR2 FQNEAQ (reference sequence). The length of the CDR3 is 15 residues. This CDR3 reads CASSLSSGGDSPPHF. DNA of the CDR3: TGTGCCAGCAGCTTATCCTCTGGCGGGGATTCACCCCCCCACTTT.

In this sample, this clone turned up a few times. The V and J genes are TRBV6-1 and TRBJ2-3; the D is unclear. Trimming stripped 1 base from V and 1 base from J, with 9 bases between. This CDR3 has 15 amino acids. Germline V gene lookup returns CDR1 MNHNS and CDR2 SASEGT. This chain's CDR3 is CASSEGASGTDTQYF. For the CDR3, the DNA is TGTGCCAGCAGTGAAGGGGCCTCTGGCACAGATACGCAGTATTTT.

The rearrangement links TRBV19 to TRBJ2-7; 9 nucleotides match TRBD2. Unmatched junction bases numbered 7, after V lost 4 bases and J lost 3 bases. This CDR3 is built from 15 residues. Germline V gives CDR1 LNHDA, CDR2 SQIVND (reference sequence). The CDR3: CASSTAGGSVYEQYF. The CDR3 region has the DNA TGTGCCAGTAGTACGGCGGGGGGGTCCGTCTACGAGCAGTACTTC.

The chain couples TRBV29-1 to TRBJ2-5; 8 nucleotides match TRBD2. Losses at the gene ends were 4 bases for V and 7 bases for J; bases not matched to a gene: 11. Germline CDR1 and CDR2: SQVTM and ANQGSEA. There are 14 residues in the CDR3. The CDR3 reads CSVAETGGRGTQYF. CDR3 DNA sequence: TGCAGCGTTGCCGAAACGGGGGGGCGGGGGACCCAGTACTTC. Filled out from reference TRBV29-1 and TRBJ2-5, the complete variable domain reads SAVISQKPSRDICQRGTSLTIQCQVDSQVTMMFWYRQQPGQSLTLIATANQGSEATYESGFVIDKFPISRPNLTFSTLTVSNMSPEDSSIYLCSVAETGGRGTQYFGPGTRLLVL.

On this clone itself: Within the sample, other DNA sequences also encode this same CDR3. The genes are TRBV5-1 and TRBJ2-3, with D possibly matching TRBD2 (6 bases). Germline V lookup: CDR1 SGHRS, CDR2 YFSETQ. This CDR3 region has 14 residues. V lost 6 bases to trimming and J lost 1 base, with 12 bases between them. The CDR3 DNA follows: TGCGCCAGCAATAGTGGAGGGGGCACAGATACGCAGTATTTT. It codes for CASNSGGGTDTQYF.

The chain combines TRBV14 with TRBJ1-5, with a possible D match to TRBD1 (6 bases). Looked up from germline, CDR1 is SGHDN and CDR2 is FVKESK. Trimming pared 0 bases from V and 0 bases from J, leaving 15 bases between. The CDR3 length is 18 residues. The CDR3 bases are TGTGCCAGCAGCCAAGAGGACCAGAGGGGGTATAGCAATCAGCCCCAGCATTTT. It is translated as CASSQEDQRGYSNQPQHF.

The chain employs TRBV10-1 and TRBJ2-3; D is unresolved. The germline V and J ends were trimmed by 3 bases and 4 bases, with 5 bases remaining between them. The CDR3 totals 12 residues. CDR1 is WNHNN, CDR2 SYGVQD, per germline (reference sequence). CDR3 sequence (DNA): TGCGCCAGCAGTGACGGGTCAGATACGCAGTATTTT. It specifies CASSDGSDTQYF.

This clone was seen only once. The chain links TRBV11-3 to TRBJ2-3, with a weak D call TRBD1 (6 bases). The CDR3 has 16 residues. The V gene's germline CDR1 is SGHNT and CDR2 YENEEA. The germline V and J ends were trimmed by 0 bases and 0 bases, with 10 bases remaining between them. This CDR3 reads CASSLDPGQSTDTQYF. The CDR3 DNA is TGTGCCAGCAGCTTAGATCCCGGACAGAGCACAGATACGCAGTATTTT.

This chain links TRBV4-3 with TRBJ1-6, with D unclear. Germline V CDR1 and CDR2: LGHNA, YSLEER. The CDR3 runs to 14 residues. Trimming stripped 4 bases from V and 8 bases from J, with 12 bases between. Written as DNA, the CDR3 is TGCGCCAGCAGCCCGCGGGCCTTAGATTCACCCCTCCACTTT. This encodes CASSPRALDSPLHF.